This is a list of T cell receptor beta chains from one sample in a study of cytomegalovirus exposure and HLA in healthy donors. Clones were sequenced by immunoSEQ multiplex PCR, and TCRdb holds only the in-frame ones, with some missing. The table records fewer than 200,000 clones, roughly 82% of them present only once. Sequencing used PBMCs. These TCRs come from a girl aged 2 to 9 in good health and CMV-seropositive. Each CDR3 is given with its conserved first and last residue. A D gene is named only where the DNA matches it firmly. Only part of the rows carry a size: once, few, many, or a class if the clone is expanded.

CDR3nt: TGTGCCAGCAGTTTAGGAACCCAGGGGCTTTTAAATGAGCAGTTCTTC
CDR3aa: CASSLGTQGLLNEQFF
j_gene: TRBJ2-1
d_gene: -
abundance: -
len: 16
v_gene: TRBV7-2

CDR3nt: TGTGCCAGCAGTCGGACAGGGTACTACAATGAGCAGTTCTTC
CDR3aa: CASSRTGYYNEQFF
j_gene: TRBJ2-1
d_gene: TRBD1
abundance: once
len: 14
v_gene: TRBV2

CDR3nt: TGTGCCAGCAGCTCCGTTCTGGCAGGGGGCACTTTTGGCTACACCTTC
CDR3aa: CASSSVLAGGTFGYTF
j_gene: TRBJ1-2
d_gene: TRBD1
abundance: -
len: 16
v_gene: TRBV7-9

CDR3nt: TGTGCCAGCAGTGGGGCGGTCGGCTACACCTTC
CDR3aa: CASSGAVGYTF
j_gene: TRBJ1-2
d_gene: -
abundance: -
len: 11
v_gene: TRBV6-6

CDR3nt: TGTGCCAGCAGCTTAGACGCGGGTTCCTCCTACAATGAGCAGTTCTTC
CDR3aa: CASSLDAGSSYNEQFF
j_gene: TRBJ2-1
d_gene: -
abundance: -
len: 16
v_gene: TRBV7-6

CDR3nt: TGTGCCAGCAGCGGCAGGGACTATGGCTACACCTTC
CDR3aa: CASSGRDYGYTF
j_gene: TRBJ1-2
d_gene: -
abundance: -
len: 12
v_gene: TRBV5-4

CDR3nt: TGCGCCAGCAGCCTATTCCCCGAATCCCCTTACAATGAGCAGTTCTTC
CDR3aa: CASSLFPESPYNEQFF
j_gene: TRBJ2-1
d_gene: -
abundance: -
len: 16
v_gene: TRBV10-1

CDR3nt: TGTGCCAGCAGTTACAACATCCTGGAGACCCAGTACTTC
CDR3aa: CASSYNILETQYF
j_gene: TRBJ2-5
d_gene: -
abundance: few
len: 13
v_gene: TRBV6-6

CDR3nt: TGTGCCAGCAGTTCAGGGAACTCTGGAAACACCATATATTTT
CDR3aa: CASSSGNSGNTIYF
j_gene: TRBJ1-3
d_gene: -
abundance: medium-sized
len: 14
v_gene: TRBV6-5

CDR3nt: TGCGCCAGCAGCCAAGATCAGCAGGGTAGTTTGAATGAGCAGTTCTTC
CDR3aa: CASSQDQQGSLNEQFF
j_gene: TRBJ2-1
d_gene: -
abundance: -
len: 16
v_gene: TRBV4-1

CDR3nt: TGCGCCAGCAGCTTGGCCGTTCGGACAGGGTTGTCGGATACGCAGTATTTT
CDR3aa: CASSLAVRTGLSDTQYF
j_gene: TRBJ2-3
d_gene: TRBD1
abundance: -
len: 17
v_gene: TRBV5-1

CDR3nt: TGCGCCAGCAGCCCGGAAGGGAGTTCTGGAAACACCATATATTTT
CDR3aa: CASSPEGSSGNTIYF
j_gene: TRBJ1-3
d_gene: -
abundance: -
len: 15
v_gene: TRBV5-1

CDR3nt: TGTGCTAGCAGCTTAGTGACGGGCACCGGGGAGCTGTTTTTT
CDR3aa: CASSLVTGTGELFF
j_gene: TRBJ2-2
d_gene: -
abundance: -
len: 14
v_gene: TRBV7-7

CDR3nt: TGTGCCAGCAGCTTGGCCGGAGGGGAGTCCTACAATGAGCAGTTCTTC
CDR3aa: CASSLAGGESYNEQFF
j_gene: TRBJ2-1
d_gene: -
abundance: few
len: 16
v_gene: TRBV5-4

CDR3nt: TGTGCCAGCAGTGGGGGGACAGGGTTTTACAATGAGCAGTTCTTC
CDR3aa: CASSGGTGFYNEQFF
j_gene: TRBJ2-1
d_gene: TRBD1
abundance: -
len: 15
v_gene: TRBV6-1

CDR3nt: TGTGCCAGCAGTTTAGAGGGGGCGAACGCCGGTAGGGGAAACACCATATATTTT
CDR3aa: CASSLEGANAGRGNTIYF
j_gene: TRBJ1-3
d_gene: TRBD1
abundance: -
len: 18
v_gene: TRBV28

CDR3nt: TGTGCCAGCAGTTTTGGGACAGGGAATCAGCCCCAGCATTTT
CDR3aa: CASSFGTGNQPQHF
j_gene: TRBJ1-5
d_gene: TRBD1
abundance: few
len: 14
v_gene: TRBV28

CDR3nt: TGTGCCAGCAGTCCGATTATAGGAGGAACACAGGGGAATAACAATCAGCCCCAGCATTTT
CDR3aa: CASSPIIGGTQGNNNQPQHF
j_gene: TRBJ1-5
d_gene: TRBD1
abundance: -
len: 20
v_gene: TRBV27

CDR3nt: TGTGCCAGCAGCTCCCCCGGACAGGGAAGCACCGGGGAGCTGTTTTTT
CDR3aa: CASSSPGQGSTGELFF
j_gene: TRBJ2-2
d_gene: TRBD1
abundance: -
len: 16
v_gene: TRBV9

CDR3nt: TGTGCCAGCAGCCCTCGGACAGGGGGCTTCTCCTACAATGAGCAGTTCTTC
CDR3aa: CASSPRTGGFSYNEQFF
j_gene: TRBJ2-1
d_gene: TRBD1
abundance: -
len: 17
v_gene: TRBV9

CDR3nt: TGCGCCAGCAGCCAAGGGACAGGGACGGATGGCTACACCTTC
CDR3aa: CASSQGTGTDGYTF
j_gene: TRBJ1-2
d_gene: TRBD1
abundance: -
len: 14
v_gene: TRBV4-1

CDR3nt: TGTGCCAGCAGCGGCGAGCGGGGGAGCTCCTACAATGAGCAGTTCTTC
CDR3aa: CASSGERGSSYNEQFF
j_gene: TRBJ2-1
d_gene: TRBD2
abundance: -
len: 16
v_gene: TRBV13

CDR3nt: TGTGCCAGCAGCACCCGGGTAGCGGGAGGGTCCTACAATGAGCAGTTCTTC
CDR3aa: CASSTRVAGGSYNEQFF
j_gene: TRBJ2-1
d_gene: TRBD2
abundance: once
len: 17
v_gene: TRBV9

CDR3nt: TGTGCCTGGAGGGGCAGCGGGAGTTCTCCTAGCACCGGGGAGCTGTTTTTT
CDR3aa: CAWRGSGSSPSTGELFF
j_gene: TRBJ2-2
d_gene: TRBD2
abundance: -
len: 17
v_gene: TRBV30

CDR3nt: TGCGCCAGCTCACCAGACAGGGGCCGCTACACCTTC
CDR3aa: CASSPDRGRYTF
j_gene: TRBJ1-2
d_gene: TRBD1
abundance: -
len: 12
v_gene: TRBV23-1

CDR3nt: TGTGCCAGCAGCTTAAGCAGGGACAGCGCTGAAGCTTTCTTT
CDR3aa: CASSLSRDSAEAFF
j_gene: TRBJ1-1
d_gene: TRBD1
abundance: once
len: 14
v_gene: TRBV7-3